This TCR beta chain was observed in a study of spatial heterogeneity in lung cancer. Germline-derived CDR1 and CDR2 are SGHAT and FQNNGV. The germline V and J ends were trimmed by 0 bases and 8 bases, with 16 bases remaining between them. The CDR3 covers 15 residues. Points from the study as a whole: Tumoral mutation counts were tracked by counts of expanded intratumoral alpha and beta TCRs.

TCRdb re-analysed the 5' RACE reads in MiXCR, keeping a single row per CDR3 protein. There are 15,000 to 20,000 distinct CDR3 sequences in the sample; under 7.5% occur only once, and about 3.5% lies in the top ten. The time point was: sample taken at primary tumor resection. Donation came from about 72 patients with untreated early-stage non-small cell lung cancer. At least ten counts were recorded for this clonotype. The antigen is unknown. This chain uses TRBV11-2 with TRBJ1-2; a possible D gene is TRBD1 (6 bases). This receptor was obtained from a female donor with early-stage non-small cell lung cancer. The sample was lung tumor tissue, taken at surgery. CDR3 residues: CASSLDAKGVGGYTF. In DNA, the CDR3 is TGTGCCAGCAGCTTAGATGCCAAGGGGGTCGGCGGCTACACCTTC.